This T cell receptor (beta chain) was obtained from a study of spatial heterogeneity in lung cancer. Across the study: A consistent excess of beta-chain over alpha-chain sequences was detected.

J was trimmed by 2 bases and V by 6 bases; bases with no gene match: 13. Germline loops: CDR1 MDHEN, CDR2 SYDVKM. This CDR3 is 19 amino acids long. Study-wide points: Tumor mutation count correlated with how many alpha and beta TCRs expanded intratumorally. There was tracking of ubiquitous and regional nonsynonymous mutations by the respective counts of ubiquitous and regional expanded TCRs.

TCRdb reprocessed the 5' RACE reads with MiXCR, giving one entry per CDR3 protein. This sample yields 20,000 to 25,000 distinct CDR3 sequences, of which 15% to 20% are seen a single time; 30% to 40% belongs to the top ten. Details on this clonotype: No antigen is known for it.

Sample time point: sample taken at primary tumor resection. Whole RNA came from tumor, nontumor lung or frozen PBMC and was sequenced without being sorted. The chain recombines TRBV28 with TRBJ2-3; 14 bases line up with TRBD2. The receptor comes from a female donor with early-stage non-small cell lung cancer. The starting material was lung tumor tissue, obtained at surgery. The DNA for the CDR3 is TGTGCCAGCAGACCTCCGGGACTAGCGGGAGTTACGGACACAGATACGCAGTATTTT. The encoded protein is CASRPPGLAGVTDTDTQYF.